A selection of T cell receptor beta chains follows, all from one sample in a study of OX40 agonist ivuxolimab in advanced cancers. Only in-frame clones appear in the TCRdb table, and some are missing; sequencing was by immunoSEQ multiplex PCR. The top ten hold just under 1% of the sample, which has approximately 84,000 clones, about 85% seen once. This specimen consisted of CD4+ or CD8+ T cells sorted from blood, obtained in a trial of the OX40 agonist ivuxolimab. These receptors came from an adult with an advanced solid tumor such as melanoma, head and neck, liver or kidney cancer. The CDR3 runs from the conserved cysteine through the conserved F or W. Fields, in order: V gene, CDR3 protein.

TRBV27 CASSLTSRRDSYEQYF
TRBV6-6 CASSYRPFEPLHF
TRBV30 CAWSTWGSYEQYF
TRBV19 CASKRYSNQPQHF
TRBV7-9 CASSLAATNEKLFF
TRBV20-1 CSAIMDPTQYF
TRBV5-1 CASSLLARTQYF
TRBV12-5 CASGLGAVGETQYF
TRBV18 CASSPVLQGAFADTQYF
TRBV28 CASRFAGPGEETQYF
TRBV10-3 CATWRELGRNTEAFF
TRBV19 CASSSIGGTLSYEQYF
TRBV6-4 CASRAQGRNTEAFF
TRBV6-5 CASRESTGNEQYF
TRBV19 CASTGGPGELFF
TRBV27 CASSLWVASEAFF
TRBV10-2 CANLVRGPTNEKLFF
TRBV15 CATSFSHSQGNEQYF
TRBV11-2 CASSRRQGAGEKLFF
TRBV18 CASSPNGGLNTEAFF
TRBV7-2 CASSLDGGGTTEAFF
TRBV4-1 CASTPRGARDVSGANVLTF
TRBV9 CASSVEGEVTPLHF
TRBV29-1 CSVDRGTLITEAFF
TRBV18 CASSTSGREAPGELFF
TRBV6-5 CASTRTGVAYEQYF
TRBV6-4 CASSPRGLGDNEQFF
TRBV13 CASSLGTGGNQPQHF
TRBV25-1 CASSQPGTGVGNTIYF
TRBV5-1 CASSLNGYNEQFF
TRBV2 CASSKTGFQPQHF
TRBV2 CASTMTGNQEKLFF
TRBV5-1 CASSPTGTGTHEQYF
TRBV5-6 CASSLERGVLNTEAFF
TRBV5-4 CASSVGQGDSPLHF
TRBV5-8 CASSRDGYGYTF
TRBV7-3 CASSLTSGSGAEQFF
TRBV7-9 CASSPNVDTSNQPQHF
TRBV5-4 CASSPELMNTEAFF
TRBV6-1 CASSEKDTQYF